The next 22 T cell receptor beta chains were all read from a single sample in a study of control samples from healthy donors and cancer patients. Using immunoSEQ multiplex PCR, the repertoire was profiled, and TCRdb retains in-frame clones only, with some absent. In the table there are roughly 150,000 clones, 92% of which are singletons. Material for sequencing was blood. These receptors were taken from a woman between 25 and 40 years old in good health.

The chain links TRBV2 to TRBJ2-7; 7 bases align to TRBD2. V was clipped by 8 bases and J by 5 bases; unmatched bases: 12. The CDR3 has 14 residues. Germline loops: CDR1 SNHLY, CDR2 FYNNEI. The CDR3 DNA reads TGTGCCAGCCAAACCGCGGGAGCGTGGAACGAGCAGTACTTC. It codes for CASQTAGAWNEQYF.

The chain joins TRBV28 to TRBJ2-7, with D unresolved. The CDR3 length is 13 residues. CDR1 and CDR2 (germline): MDHEN, SYDVKM. Trimming removed 3 bases from V and 0 bases from J, with 6 bases in between. The CDR3 DNA reads TGTGCCAGCAGTTTTACAGTCTCCTACGAGCAGTACTTC. Translation gives CASSFTVSYEQYF.

This clone appeared once. The V and J genes are TRBV4-1 and TRBJ2-1; 7 positions agree with TRBD2. J was trimmed by 1 base and V by 0 bases; bases with no gene match: 9. The CDR3 contains 18 residues. In germline, CDR1 is MGHRA, CDR2 YSYEKL. The CDR3 nucleotides read TGCGCCAGCAGCCAAGAAGGGAGCGGGACGCCTTCCTACAATGAGCAGTTCTTC. It specifies CASSQEGSGTPSYNEQFF.

The chain is built from TRBV28 and TRBJ2-1; 10 bases are shared with TRBD1. The CDR3 consists of 15 residues. Germline V gene sequence: CDR1 MDHEN, CDR2 SYDVKM. V lost 5 bases and J lost 5; bases outside the gene matches: 6. In nucleotides, the CDR3 is TGTGCCAGCAGTAAAGCCGGGACAGGGGACAATGAGCAGTTCTTC. Its translation is CASSKAGTGDNEQFF.

The chain uses TRBV11-2 and TRBJ2-7; no reliable D call. V dropped 5 bases and J dropped 8 bases, with 10 bases sitting between them. The length of the CDR3 is 11 residues. CDR1 and CDR2 from the germline V gene are SGHAT and FQNNGV. The CDR3 loop reads CASSPSRKQYF. CDR3 nucleotides: TGTGCCAGCAGCCCCAGTAGGAAGCAGTACTTC.

The chain couples TRBV2 to TRBJ1-5; D is unclear. Germline V lookup: CDR1 SNHLY, CDR2 FYNNEI. Trimming took off 3 bases at V and 11 bases at J, with 17 bases between the two ends. The CDR3 has 14 amino acids. CDR3 in amino acids: CASSDRTAQRAQHF. In nucleotides, the CDR3 is TGTGCCAGCAGTGATCGCACGGCTCAAAGGGCCCAGCATTTT.

V usage is TRBV28 and J usage is TRBJ2-3; D remains ambiguous. This CDR3 region has 14 residues. Germline CDR1 is MDHEN and CDR2 is SYDVKM. V was shortened by 3 bases and J by 2 bases, with 9 bases between the two germline ends. The CDR3 region is CASSFSRFTDTQYF. The CDR3 DNA follows: TGTGCCAGCAGTTTTTCCAGGTTCACAGATACGCAGTATTTT.

The chain carries TRBV28 and TRBJ1-2; weak D call: TRBD1 (5 bases). CDR1 is MDHEN and CDR2 is SYDVKM in the germline V gene. CDR3 length: 15 amino acids. V lost 3 bases and J 6 bases, leaving 17 bases between the germline ends. The CDR3 protein is CASSLAPIDRNGYTF. In DNA form, the CDR3 reads TGTGCCAGCAGTTTGGCCCCAATCGACAGAAATGGCTACACCTTC.

The chain employs TRBV6-5 and TRBJ2-1, with unresolved D. Germline V gene lookup returns CDR1 MNHEY and CDR2 SVGAGI. The CDR3 sequence is 15 residues long. Trimming shortened V by 8 bases and J by 4 bases, and 18 bases separated the two germline ends. DNA for the CDR3: TGTGCCAGCTCCTCCCAGGCAGGTGGTTACAATGAGCAGTTCTTC. Its protein is CASSSQAGGYNEQFF.

The gene calls are TRBV11-3 and TRBJ2-1; 9 bases fit TRBD2. Germline CDR1 SGHNT, CDR2 YENEEA. V shed 0 bases, J shed 2 bases, and the junction held 5 bases outside the gene matches. The CDR3 is made up of 17 amino acids. In DNA form, the CDR3 reads TGTGCCAGCAGCTTAGAGGTTAGCGGGAGCACCTACAATGAGCAGTTCTTC. Translated: CASSLEVSGSTYNEQFF.

The DNA of the CDR3 is TGTGCCAGCAGTCCCCCGGGGGCTGAGATTCTTCCGGAGACCCAGTACTTC. It translates to CASSPPGAEILPETQYF. This sequence joins TRBV28 and TRBJ2-5, with D perhaps given as TRBD1 or TRBD2 (6 bases each). The V end was cut by 5 bases, the J end by 5 bases, with 24 bases between. Germline CDR1 is MDHEN and CDR2 is SYDVKM. This CDR3 region has 17 residues.

The genes are TRBV5-1 and TRBJ2-7, with D perhaps TRBD2 (7 bases). The V gene's germline CDR1 is SGHRS and CDR2 YFSETQ. V shed 1 base and J shed 4 bases, with 18 bases lying between them. The CDR3 totals 16 residues. CDR3 bases: TGCGCCAGCAGCTTGAGCGCCAGCGGGACAACATACGAGCAGTACTTC. This encodes CASSLSASGTTYEQYF.

The V gene is TRBV21-1, the J gene TRBJ2-5; the table's D call, TRBD2, was not checked against the DNA. TRBV21-1 is labeled a pseudogene. CDR3 length: 15 amino acids. CDR3 DNA sequence: TGTGCCAGCAGCAAGGAAGCGGCCGCCCAAGAGACCCAGTACTTC. Translating gives CASSKEAAAQETQYF.

The chain couples TRBV29-1 to TRBJ2-7; TRBD1 agrees at 8 bases. The J segment lost 6 bases and the V segment lost 7 bases, leaving 17 bases of the junction unmatched. From germline, CDR1 is SQVTM and CDR2 ANQGSEA. This CDR3 comprises 15 residues. DNA of the CDR3: TGCAGCGCCAGCGTAGGGAGGACAGGGCACGCCGAGCAGTACTTC. Encoded protein: CSASVGRTGHAEQYF.

The genes are TRBV27 and TRBJ2-7; D is perhaps TRBD2 (5 bases). In germline, CDR1 is MNHEY, CDR2 SMNVEV (reference sequence). CDR3 size: 13 residues. V dropped 5 bases and J dropped 4 bases, with 12 bases sitting between them. The CDR3 reads CASSPHSEYEQYF. The CDR3 DNA reads TGTGCCAGCAGTCCCCATAGCGAGTACGAGCAGTACTTC.

This sequence joins TRBV6-6 and TRBJ2-3; D may be TRBD2 (5 bases). Per the germline V gene, CDR1 is MNHNY and CDR2 is SVGAGI (reference sequence). V lost 8 bases to trimming and J lost 3 bases, with 15 bases between them. CDR3 size: 14 residues. CDR3 coding DNA: TGTGCCAGCGACTTGGGCGGGCGTACAGATACGCAGTATTTT. It is translated as CASDLGGRTDTQYF.

This chain uses TRBV6-5 with TRBJ2-5, with 8 bases identical to TRBD2. Germline CDR1 reads MNHEY; CDR2 reads SVGAGI. J was trimmed by 2 bases and V by 5 bases; bases with no gene match: 1. The CDR3 is 13 amino acids. CDR3 loop: CASSPSGQETQYF. For the CDR3, the DNA is TGTGCCAGCAGTCCTAGCGGGCAAGAGACCCAGTACTTC.

The gene calls are TRBV10-2 and TRBJ2-5, with D uncertain. The CDR3 has 13 residues. Germline-derived CDR1 and CDR2 are WSHSY and SAAADI. Trimming cost V 8 bases and J 7 bases, with 17 bases left between them. The CDR3 bases are TGCGCCAGCTCTTTAGACGGTTTGGGGACCCAGTACTTC. Protein sequence: CASSLDGLGTQYF.

The chain employs TRBV7-2 and TRBJ1-3; the D is unclear. The CDR3 covers 14 residues. Trimming took 5 bases from V and 0 from J, leaving 8 bases between them. Germline lookup yields CDR1 SGHTA and CDR2 FQGNSA. CDR3 sequence reads: CASSRTRSGNTIYF. As DNA, the CDR3 is TGTGCCAGCAGCAGGACCCGCTCTGGAAACACCATATATTTT.

This clone was detected once. V usage is TRBV12-3 or TRBV12-4 and J usage is TRBJ2-7; D gene ambiguous. Between the trimmed V and J ends, which lost 1 base and 1 base, there was a span of 2 bases. The CDR3 extends over 12 amino acids. This CDR3 reads CASSLESYEQYF. The CDR3 coding sequence is TGTGCCAGCAGTTTAGAGTCCTACGAGCAGTACTTC.

The chain has TRBV21-1 and TRBJ1-5; TRBD1 reflects the table's D call only, with no check against the DNA. TRBV21-1 is a documented pseudogene. The CDR3 extends over 16 amino acids. CDR3: CASSLTGQKEFQPQHF. The CDR3 DNA reads as TGTGCCAGCAGCCTCACGGGACAGAAGGAGTTCCAGCCCCAGCATTTT.

This clone was picked up one time. The CDR3 nucleotides read TGTGCCAGCAGCCGGGAATACGAGCAGTACTTC. Residues: CASSREYEQYF. The chain has TRBV3-1 (or the pseudogene TRBV3-2) and TRBJ2-7, with D hard to call. The ends were cut back, 4 bases at V and 4 bases at J, with 5 bases in the middle. The length of the CDR3 is 11 residues. Germline V CDR1 and CDR2: LGHDT, YNNKEL (reference sequence).